This T cell receptor beta chain was captured in a study of glioma-infiltrating T cells. TCR alpha and beta CDR3 regions were amplified from RNA using iRepertoire nested multiplex PCR. TCRdb reprocessed the multiplex PCR reads via MiXCR and lists one record per CDR3 protein. The table has more than 300,000 distinct CDR3 sequences, 41% seen once. This CDR3 is built from 12 residues. Trimming took off 4 bases at V and 8 bases at J, with 11 bases between the two ends. Germline V gives CDR1 MNHGY, CDR2 SVAAGI. Sequencing was done on a sample of glioma tissue, nonneoplastic brain tissue, or PBMCs (not recorded which). The chain couples TRBV6-9 to TRBJ1-2, with unresolved D. This TCR was recovered from a human donor with low-grade glioma or glioblastoma, undergoing nonglioma brain surgery, or in good health (not recorded which). The CDR3 DNA reads as TGTGCCAGCAGTTTGACCTTAAGCGGCTACACCTTC. Translating gives CASSLTLSGYTF.